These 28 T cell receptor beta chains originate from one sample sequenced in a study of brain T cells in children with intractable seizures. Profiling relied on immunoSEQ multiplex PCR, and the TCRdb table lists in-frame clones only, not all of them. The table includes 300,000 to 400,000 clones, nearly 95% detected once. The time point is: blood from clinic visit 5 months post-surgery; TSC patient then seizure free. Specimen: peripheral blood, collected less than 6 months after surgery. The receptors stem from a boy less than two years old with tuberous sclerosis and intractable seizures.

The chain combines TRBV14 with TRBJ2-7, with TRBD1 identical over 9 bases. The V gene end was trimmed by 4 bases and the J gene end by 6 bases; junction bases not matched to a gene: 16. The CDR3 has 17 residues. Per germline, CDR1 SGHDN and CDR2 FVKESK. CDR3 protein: CASSLVKQPGQGSEQYF. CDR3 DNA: TGTGCCAGCAGCCTCGTAAAACAACCGGGACAGGGAAGCGAGCAGTACTTC.

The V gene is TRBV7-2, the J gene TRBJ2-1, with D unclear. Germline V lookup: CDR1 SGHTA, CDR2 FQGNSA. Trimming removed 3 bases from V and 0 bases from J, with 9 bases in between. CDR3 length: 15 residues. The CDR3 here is CASSLGFSSYNEQFF. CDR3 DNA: TGTGCCAGCAGCTTGGGCTTTAGCTCCTACAATGAGCAGTTCTTC. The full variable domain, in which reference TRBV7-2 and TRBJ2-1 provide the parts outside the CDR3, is GAGVSQSPSNKVTEKGKDVELRCDPISGHTALYWYRQSLGQGLEFLIYFQGNSAPDKSGLPSDRFSAERTGGSVSTLTIQRTQQEDSAVYLCASSLGFSSYNEQFFGPGTRLTVL.

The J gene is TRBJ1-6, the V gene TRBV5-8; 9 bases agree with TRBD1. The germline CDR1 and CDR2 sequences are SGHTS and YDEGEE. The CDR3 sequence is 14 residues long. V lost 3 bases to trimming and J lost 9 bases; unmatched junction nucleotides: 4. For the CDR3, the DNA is TGTGCCAGCAGCTGGGGACAGGGACCTTCACCCCTCCACTTT. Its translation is CASSWGQGPSPLHF.

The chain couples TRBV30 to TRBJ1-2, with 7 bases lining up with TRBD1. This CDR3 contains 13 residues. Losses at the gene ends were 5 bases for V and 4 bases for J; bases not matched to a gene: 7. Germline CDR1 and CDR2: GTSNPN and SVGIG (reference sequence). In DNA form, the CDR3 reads TGTGCCTGGGGAACAGGGGCCCTCTATGGCTACACCTTC. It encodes CAWGTGALYGYTF.

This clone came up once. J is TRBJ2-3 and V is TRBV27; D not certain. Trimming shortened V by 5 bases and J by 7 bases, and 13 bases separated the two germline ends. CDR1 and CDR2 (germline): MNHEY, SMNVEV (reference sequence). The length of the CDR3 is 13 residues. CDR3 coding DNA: TGTGCCAGCAGTCAACCGACGGCATATACGCAGTATTTT. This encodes CASSQPTAYTQYF.

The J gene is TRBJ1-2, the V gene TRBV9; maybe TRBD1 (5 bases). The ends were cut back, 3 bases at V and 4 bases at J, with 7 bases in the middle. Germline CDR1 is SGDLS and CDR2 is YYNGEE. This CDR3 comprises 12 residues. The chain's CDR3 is CASSAGPYGYTF. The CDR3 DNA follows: TGTGCCAGCAGCGCGGGGCCCTATGGCTACACCTTC.

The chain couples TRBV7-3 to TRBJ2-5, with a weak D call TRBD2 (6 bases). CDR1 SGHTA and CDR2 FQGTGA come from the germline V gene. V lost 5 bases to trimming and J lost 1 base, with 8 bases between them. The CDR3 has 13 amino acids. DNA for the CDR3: TGTGCCAGCAGCCCCGGGGGCCAAGAGACCCAGTACTTC. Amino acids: CASSPGGQETQYF.

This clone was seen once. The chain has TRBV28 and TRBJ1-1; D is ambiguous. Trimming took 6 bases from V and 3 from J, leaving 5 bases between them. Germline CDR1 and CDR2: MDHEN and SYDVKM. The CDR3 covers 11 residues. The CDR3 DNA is TGTGCCAGCAGGACCCACACTGAAGCTTTCTTT. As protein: CASRTHTEAFF.

CDR3 sequence: CASRGQGPYEQYF. CDR3 sequence (DNA): TGTGCCAGCAGAGGACAGGGGCCCTACGAGCAGTACTTC. The genes are TRBV7-8 and TRBJ2-7; 9 positions match TRBD1. The V gene end was trimmed by 6 bases and the J gene end by 2 bases; junction bases not matched to a gene: 2. Germline CDR1 and CDR2: SGHVS and FQNEAQ. The length of the CDR3 is 13 residues. The full variable domain, with the rest looked up from reference TRBV7-8 and TRBJ2-7, is GAGVSQSPRYKVAKRGQDVALRCDPISGHVSLFWYQQALGQGPEFLTYFQNEAQLDKSGLPSDRFFAERPEGSVSTLKIQRTQQEDSAVYLCASRGQGPYEQYFGPGTRLTVT.

Here the CDR3 DNA reads TGTGCCAGCAGTTACGGACCCCCCTCCTACGAGCAGTACTTC. This sequence encodes CASSYGPPSYEQYF. The chain employs TRBV6-5 and TRBJ2-7; D ambiguous. Deletions cut 2 bases from V and 0 bases from J, with 8 bases between. The germline gives CDR1 MNHEY, CDR2 SVGAGI. The CDR3 is 14 amino acids.

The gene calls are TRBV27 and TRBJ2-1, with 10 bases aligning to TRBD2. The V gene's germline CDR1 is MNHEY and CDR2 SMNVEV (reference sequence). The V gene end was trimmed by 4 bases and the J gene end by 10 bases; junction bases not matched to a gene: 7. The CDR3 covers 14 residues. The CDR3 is CASSSLAGVGEQFF. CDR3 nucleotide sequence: TGTGCCAGCAGTTCCCTAGCGGGAGTCGGGGAGCAGTTCTTC.

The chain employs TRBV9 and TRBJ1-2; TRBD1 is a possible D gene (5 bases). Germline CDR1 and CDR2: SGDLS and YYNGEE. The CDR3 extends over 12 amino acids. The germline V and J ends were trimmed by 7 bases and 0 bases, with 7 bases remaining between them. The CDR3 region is CASRGTNYGYTF. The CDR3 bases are TGTGCCAGCCGGGGCACTAACTATGGCTACACCTTC. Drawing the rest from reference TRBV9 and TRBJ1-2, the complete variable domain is DSGVTQTPKHLITATGQRVTLRCSPRSGDLSVYWYQQSLDQGLQFLIQYYNGEERAKGNILERFSAQQFPDLHSELNLSSLELGDSALYFCASRGTNYGYTFGSGTRLTVV.

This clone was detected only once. The CDR3 loop is CASSLSGAGYEQYF. The CDR3 DNA follows: TGTGCCAGCAGTTTGTCAGGGGCGGGGTACGAGCAGTACTTC. This chain joins TRBV6-2 or TRBV6-3 and TRBJ2-7; D may correspond to TRBD1 or TRBD2 (6 bases each). This CDR3 is built from 14 residues. From germline, CDR1 is MNHEY and CDR2 SVGEGT. Trimming left V 4 bases short and J 4 bases short, with 14 bases between.

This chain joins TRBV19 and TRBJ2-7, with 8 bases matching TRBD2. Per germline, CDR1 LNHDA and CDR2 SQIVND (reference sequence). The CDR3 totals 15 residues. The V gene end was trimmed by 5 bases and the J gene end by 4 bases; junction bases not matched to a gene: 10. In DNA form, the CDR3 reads TGTGCCAGTAGTGGCAGCGGGAGCCCCAAGTACGAGCAGTACTTC. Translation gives CASSGSGSPKYEQYF.

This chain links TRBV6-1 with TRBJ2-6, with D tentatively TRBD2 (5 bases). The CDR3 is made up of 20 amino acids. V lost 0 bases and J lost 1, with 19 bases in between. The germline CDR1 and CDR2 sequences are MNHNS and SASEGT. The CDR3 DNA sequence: TGTGCCAGCAGTGAAGCTGCGCAGGCGGGCTTCTTTTCTGGGGCCAACGTCCTGACTTTC. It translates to CASSEAAQAGFFSGANVLTF.

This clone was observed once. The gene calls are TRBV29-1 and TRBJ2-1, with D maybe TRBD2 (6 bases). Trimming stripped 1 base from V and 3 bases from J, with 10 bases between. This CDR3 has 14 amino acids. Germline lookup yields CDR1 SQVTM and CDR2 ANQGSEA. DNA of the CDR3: TGCAGCGTTGAAGGGCGGGGAAGCTACAATGAGCAGTTCTTC. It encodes CSVEGRGSYNEQFF.

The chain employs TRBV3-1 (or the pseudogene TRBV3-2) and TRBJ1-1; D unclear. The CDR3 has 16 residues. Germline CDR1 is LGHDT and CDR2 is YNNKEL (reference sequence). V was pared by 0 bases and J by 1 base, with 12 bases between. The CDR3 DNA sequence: TGTGCCAGCAGCCAAGATAGCCACGGTAAGAACACTGAAGCTTTCTTT. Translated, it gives CASSQDSHGKNTEAFF.

CDR3 amino acids: CASSTGTGLAGIPDTQYF. The CDR3 DNA reads TGTGCCAGCTCTACCGGAACGGGGCTAGCGGGAATACCAGATACGCAGTATTTT. The chain carries TRBV18 and TRBJ2-3; 9 bases agree with TRBD2. The J segment lost 4 bases and the V segment lost 6 bases, leaving 17 bases of the junction unmatched. The CDR3 has 18 amino acids. Germline CDR1 is KGHSH and CDR2 is LQKENI.

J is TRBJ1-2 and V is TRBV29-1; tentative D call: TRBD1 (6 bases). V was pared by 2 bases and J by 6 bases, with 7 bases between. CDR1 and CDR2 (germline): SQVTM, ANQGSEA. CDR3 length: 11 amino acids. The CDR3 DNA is TGCAGCGTTGAAACAGGGCATGGCTACACCTTC. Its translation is CSVETGHGYTF.

CDR3: CASAPRTLNTEAFF. The CDR3, as DNA: TGTGCCAGCGCCCCGCGGACTTTGAACACTGAAGCTTTCTTT. The V call is TRBV6-5, the J call TRBJ1-1; D call uncertain. This CDR3 is 14 amino acids long. V lost 8 bases to trimming and J lost 0 bases, with 13 bases between them. CDR1 is MNHEY, CDR2 SVGAGI, per germline.

Here the CDR3 DNA reads TGTGCCAGTAGTTGGGGCACGACTTCCTACAATGAGCAGTTCTTC. The encoded protein is CASSWGTTSYNEQFF. The V gene is TRBV19, the J gene TRBJ2-1; D perhaps matches TRBD1 (5 bases). Germline V gives CDR1 LNHDA, CDR2 SQIVND (reference sequence). This CDR3 region has 15 residues. Trimming left V 5 bases short and J 1 base short, with 12 bases between.

CDR3 sequence reads: CASSFSTGGTEAFF. Written as DNA, the CDR3 is TGCGCCAGCAGCTTTTCCACAGGGGGCACTGAAGCTTTCTTT. The chain employs TRBV5-1 and TRBJ1-1; 8 positions agree with TRBD1. V shed 2 bases and J 4 bases; nucleotides not matched to a gene: 4. The CDR3 totals 14 residues. From germline, CDR1 is SGHRS and CDR2 YFSETQ.

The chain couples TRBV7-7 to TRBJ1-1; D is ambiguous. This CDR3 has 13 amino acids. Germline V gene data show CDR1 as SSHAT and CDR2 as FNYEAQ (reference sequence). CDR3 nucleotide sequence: TGTGCTAGCTCTGAGAGGGCGAACACTGAAGCTTTCTTT. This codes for CASSERANTEAFF.

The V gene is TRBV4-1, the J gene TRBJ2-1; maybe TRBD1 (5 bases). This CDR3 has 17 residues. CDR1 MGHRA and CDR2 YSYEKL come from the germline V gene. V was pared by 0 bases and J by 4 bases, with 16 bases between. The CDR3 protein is CASSQETNKGYYNEQFF. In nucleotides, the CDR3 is TGCGCCAGCAGCCAAGAAACGAATAAGGGGTATTACAATGAGCAGTTCTTC.

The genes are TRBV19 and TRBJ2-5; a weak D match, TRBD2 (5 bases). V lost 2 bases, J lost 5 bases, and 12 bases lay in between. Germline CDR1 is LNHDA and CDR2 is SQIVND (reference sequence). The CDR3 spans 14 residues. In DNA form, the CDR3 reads TGTGCCAGTAGTATACCCTGGGAGTTGGAGACCCAGTACTTC. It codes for CASSIPWELETQYF.

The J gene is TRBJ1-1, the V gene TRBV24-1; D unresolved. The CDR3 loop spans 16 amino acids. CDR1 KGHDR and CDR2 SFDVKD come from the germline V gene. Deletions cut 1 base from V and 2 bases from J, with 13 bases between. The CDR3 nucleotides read TGTGCCACCAGTGATTTTTGGGCCGCCTTCAACACTGAAGCTTTCTTT. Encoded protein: CATSDFWAAFNTEAFF.

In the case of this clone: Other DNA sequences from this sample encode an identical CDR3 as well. The CDR3 reads CASSDSTSGSNEQFF. The DNA for the CDR3 is TGTGCCAGCAGTGACTCAACTAGCGGGAGCAATGAGCAGTTCTTC. This sequence joins TRBV6-4 and TRBJ2-1; 11 positions agree with TRBD2. The germline CDR1 and CDR2 sequences are MRHNA and SNTAGT. J was trimmed by 6 bases and V by 0 bases; bases with no gene match: 1. The CDR3 length is 15 residues.

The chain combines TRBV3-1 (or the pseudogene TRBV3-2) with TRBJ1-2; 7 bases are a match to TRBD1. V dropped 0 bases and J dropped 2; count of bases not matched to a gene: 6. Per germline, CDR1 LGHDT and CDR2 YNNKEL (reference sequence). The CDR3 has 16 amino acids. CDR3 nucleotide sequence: TGTGCCAGCAGCCAAGAAGGGACAGTCCCGAACTATGGCTACACCTTC. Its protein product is CASSQEGTVPNYGYTF.